The sequence of this TCR beta chain was determined in a study of OX40 agonist ivuxolimab in advanced cancers. Using immunoSEQ multiplex PCR, the repertoire was profiled, and TCRdb retains in-frame clones only, with some absent. The data contain some 59,000 clones, around 89% of them singletons. The CDR3 consists of 21 residues. Germline lookup yields CDR1 LNHNV and CDR2 YYDKDF (reference sequence). The J segment lost 4 bases and the V segment lost 1 base, leaving 14 bases of the junction unmatched. This TCR derives from an adult with an advanced solid tumor such as melanoma, head and neck, liver or kidney cancer. The source was CD4+ or CD8+ T cells sorted from blood, collected in a trial of the OX40 agonist ivuxolimab. The chain combines TRBV15 with TRBJ2-3, with TRBD2 matching 16 bases. In DNA, the CDR3 is TGTGCCACCAGCAGAGGAGAAACCGGGACTAGCGGGAGGGCCGGATCAGATACGCAGTATTTT. Its translation is CATSRGETGTSGRAGSDTQYF.